Detailed here is one T cell receptor beta chain. Generated by immunoSEQ multiplex PCR, the TCRdb table keeps only in-frame clones and is missing some. Counted here are about 81,000 clones, roughly 76% occurring once; the ten biggest clones make up 4% to 5.5%. This sample is part of a study of blood T cell repertoires in COVID-19. The overall study: Sample material is recorded as cDNA or gDNA derived from T cells, B-cell-depleted T cells, or PBMCs.

V lost 1 base and J lost 0; bases outside the gene matches: 6. The CDR3 has 17 amino acids. Germline V CDR1 and CDR2: LNHDA, SQIVND (reference sequence). Sequencing used peripheral blood. This TCR was sampled from a woman between 45 and 65 years old with acute or convalescent COVID-19. This chain connects TRBV19 to TRBJ2-1; 7 bases agree with TRBD2. The CDR3 spells CASSIASGRSSYNEQFF. Here the CDR3 DNA reads TGTGCCAGTAGTATAGCTAGCGGAAGGAGCTCCTACAATGAGCAGTTCTTC.